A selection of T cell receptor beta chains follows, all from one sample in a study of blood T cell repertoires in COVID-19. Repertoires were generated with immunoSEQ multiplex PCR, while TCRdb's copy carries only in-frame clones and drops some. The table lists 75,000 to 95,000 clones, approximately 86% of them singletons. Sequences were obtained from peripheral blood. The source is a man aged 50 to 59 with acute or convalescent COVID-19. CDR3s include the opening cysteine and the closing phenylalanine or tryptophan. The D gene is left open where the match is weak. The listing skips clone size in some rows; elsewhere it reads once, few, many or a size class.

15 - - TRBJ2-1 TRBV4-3 TGCGCCAGCAGCCAAGACAGGGGTTTCTACAATGAGCAGTTCTTC CASSQDRGFYNEQFF
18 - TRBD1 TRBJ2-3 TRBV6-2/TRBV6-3 TGTGCCAGCAGCCCCGGGACAGGGTCGGATTTTCGCACAGATACGCAGTATTTT CASSPGTGSDFRTDTQYF
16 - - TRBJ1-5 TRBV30 TGTGCCTGGAGCGCTGGAGGTGTGGTTAGCAATCAGCCCCAGCATTTT CAWSAGGVVSNQPQHF
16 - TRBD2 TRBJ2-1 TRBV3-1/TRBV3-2 TGTGCCAGCAGCCAAGATTGGACGGGAGGGGACAATGAGCAGTTCTTC CASSQDWTGGDNEQFF
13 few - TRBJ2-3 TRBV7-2 TGTGCCAGCAGCCCCCAGGTCACAGATACGCAGTATTTT CASSPQVTDTQYF
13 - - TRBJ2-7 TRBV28 TGTGCCAGCAACGCTGGACAGACCTACGAGCAGTACTTC CASNAGQTYEQYF
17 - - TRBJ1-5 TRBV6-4 TGTGCCAGCAGTGACCGGGGTAGGGGGGGCCTCAATCAGCCCCAGCATTTT CASSDRGRGGLNQPQHF
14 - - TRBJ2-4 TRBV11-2 TGTGCCAGCAGCTCCTCGACTAGGCGGAACATTCAGTACTTC CASSSSTRRNIQYF
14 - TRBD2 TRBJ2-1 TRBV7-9 TGTGCCAGCAGCCAACTAGCGTCCTACAATGAGCAGTTCTTC CASSQLASYNEQFF
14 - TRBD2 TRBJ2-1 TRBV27 TGTGCCAGCAGGACTGCGACTAGCGGGGGTGAGCAGTTCTTC CASRTATSGGEQFF
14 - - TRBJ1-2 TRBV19 TGTGCCAGTAACCCCTCCCAGGGAACCTATGGCTACACCTTC CASNPSQGTYGYTF
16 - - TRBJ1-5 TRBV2 TGTGCCAGCCGCCGAGGCCCGGGGATAGGAGGTCAGCCCCAGCATTTT CASRRGPGIGGQPQHF
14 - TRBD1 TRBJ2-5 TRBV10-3 TGTGCCATCAGGGGGACAGATCTCCGGGAGACCCAGTACTTC CAIRGTDLRETQYF
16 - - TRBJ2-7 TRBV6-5 TGTGCCAGCAGTTACTCGGGGGGGCAGAGCTCCTACGAGCAGTACTTC CASSYSGGQSSYEQYF
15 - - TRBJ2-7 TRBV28 TGTGCCAGCACCAGCGCGGGTTCCAGCTCCTACGAGCAGTACTTC CASTSAGSSSYEQYF
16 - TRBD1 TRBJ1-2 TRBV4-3 TGCGCCAGCAGCCGGGAGACCGGGACAGGGGGTAATGGCTACACCTTC CASSRETGTGGNGYTF
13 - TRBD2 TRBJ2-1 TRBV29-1 TGCAGCTCTAGCGGAAGCTCCTACAATGAGCAGTTCTTC CSSSGSSYNEQFF
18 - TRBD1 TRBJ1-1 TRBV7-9 TGTGCCAGCAGCTTAGCAATACTCGACAGGGATCCCCACACTGAAGCTTTCTTT CASSLAILDRDPHTEAFF
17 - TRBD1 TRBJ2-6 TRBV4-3 TGCGCCAGCAGCCTGGGACAGGGGGCTTCCGGGGCCAACGTCCTGACTTTC CASSLGQGASGANVLTF
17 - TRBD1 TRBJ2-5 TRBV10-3 TGTGCCATCAGTGAGCCGACAGGGCCCGGGGTCCAAGAGACCCAGTACTTC CAISEPTGPGVQETQYF
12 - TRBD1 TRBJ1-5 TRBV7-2 TGTGCCAGCAGCGCACAGGGGCAGCCCCAGCATTTT CASSAQGQPQHF
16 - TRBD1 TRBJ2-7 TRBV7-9 TGTGCCAGCAGCTTACAGGGGGACATATCTACCTACGAGCAGTACTTC CASSLQGDISTYEQYF
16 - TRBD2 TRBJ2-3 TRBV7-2 TGTGCCAGCAGCTTATTGGGGGGGGTTAGCACAGATACGCAGTATTTT CASSLLGGVSTDTQYF
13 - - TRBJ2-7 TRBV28 TGTGCCAGCACCTCTGACAGTTCCTACGAGCAGTACTTC CASTSDSSYEQYF
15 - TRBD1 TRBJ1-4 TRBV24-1 TGTGCCACCAGTGATTCGACAGGGGTAGATGAAAAACTGTTTTTT CATSDSTGVDEKLFF
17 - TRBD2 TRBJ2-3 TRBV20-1 TGCAGTGCTAGTGCGCCTAGCGGGGGGGGGCACACAGATACGCAGTATTTT CSASAPSGGGHTDTQYF
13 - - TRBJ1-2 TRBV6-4 TGTGCCAGCAGCTCAGTTCCTAACTATGGCTACACCTTC CASSSVPNYGYTF
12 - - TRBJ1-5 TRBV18 TGTGCCAGCTCTACCAGAAATCAGCCCCAGCATTTT CASSTRNQPQHF
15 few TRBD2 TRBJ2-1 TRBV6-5 TGTGCCAGCAGTTACTCTAGGGGAGGGGACAATGAGCAGTTCTTC CASSYSRGGDNEQFF
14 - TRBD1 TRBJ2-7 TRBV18 TGTGCCAGCTCCCCTGGACAGGGATTGTGGGAGCAGTACTTC CASSPGQGLWEQYF
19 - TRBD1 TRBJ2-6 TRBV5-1 TGCGCCAGCAGCTCTGATCCCCAGGGGGCAGGCTCTGGGGCCAACGTCCTGACTTTC CASSSDPQGAGSGANVLTF
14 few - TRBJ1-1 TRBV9 TGTGCCAGCAGCCCATCGACAGGGAACACTGAAGCTTTCTTT CASSPSTGNTEAFF
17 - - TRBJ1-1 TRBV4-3 TGCGCCAGCAGCCAAGCGGCGGCAGGGGCACAGGGAACTGAAGCTTTCTTT CASSQAAAGAQGTEAFF
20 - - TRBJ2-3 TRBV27 TGTGCCAGCAGTCGCGCCCCCGTCGCCCCAGCGGGCCGGCCGATGGATACGCAGTATTTT CASSRAPVAPAGRPMDTQYF
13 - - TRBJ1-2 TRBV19 TGTGCCAGTACCCCGGCGATCCGGGGTAGCTACACCTTC CASTPAIRGSYTF
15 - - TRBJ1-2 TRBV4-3 TGCGCCAGCAGCCAAGATCGGCGGGCGCGGTATGGCTACACCTTC CASSQDRRARYGYTF
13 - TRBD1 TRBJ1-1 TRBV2 TGTGCCAGCAGTAGACAGGGGGGAAATGAAGCTTTCTTT CASSRQGGNEAFF
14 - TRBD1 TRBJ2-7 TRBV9 TGTGCCAGTAGCACAGGGGACAGCTCCTACGAGCAGTACTTC CASSTGDSSYEQYF
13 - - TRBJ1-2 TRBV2 TGTGCCAGCAGTGCAGGATCCCGGTATGGCTACACCTTC CASSAGSRYGYTF
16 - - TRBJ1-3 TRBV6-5 TGTGCCAGCAGTTACTCAACCACGACAGTCAGAAACACCATATATTTT CASSYSTTTVRNTIYF
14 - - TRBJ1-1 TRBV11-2 TGTGCCAGCAACATGGGGGGGAAGAACACTGAAGCTTTCTTT CASNMGGKNTEAFF
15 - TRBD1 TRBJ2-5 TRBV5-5 TGTGCCAGCAGCCCGTGGACAGGGGGGGAAGAGACCCAGTACTTC CASSPWTGGEETQYF
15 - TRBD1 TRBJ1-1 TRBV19 TGTGCCAGTAGTCCTACGACAGGGGGGAACACTGAAGCTTTCTTT CASSPTTGGNTEAFF
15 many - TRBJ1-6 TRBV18 TGTGCCAGCTCACTAAACAGGGATCGGGATTCACCCCTCCACTTT CASSLNRDRDSPLHF
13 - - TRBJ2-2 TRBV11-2 TGTGCCAGCAGCCGTCCGGGGACCGGGGAGCTGTTTTTT CASSRPGTGELFF
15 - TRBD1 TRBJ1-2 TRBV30 TGTGCCTGGAGTGAACCCGGGACAGGGGGCCGGGGCTACACCTTC CAWSEPGTGGRGYTF
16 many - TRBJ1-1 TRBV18 TGTGCCAGCTCACTACTCGCCCCAGGCCAGAACACTGAAGCTTTCTTT CASSLLAPGQNTEAFF
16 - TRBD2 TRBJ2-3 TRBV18 TGTGCCAGCTCACCACTCGTTTCCAGCGGGAGTGATACGCAGTATTTT CASSPLVSSGSDTQYF